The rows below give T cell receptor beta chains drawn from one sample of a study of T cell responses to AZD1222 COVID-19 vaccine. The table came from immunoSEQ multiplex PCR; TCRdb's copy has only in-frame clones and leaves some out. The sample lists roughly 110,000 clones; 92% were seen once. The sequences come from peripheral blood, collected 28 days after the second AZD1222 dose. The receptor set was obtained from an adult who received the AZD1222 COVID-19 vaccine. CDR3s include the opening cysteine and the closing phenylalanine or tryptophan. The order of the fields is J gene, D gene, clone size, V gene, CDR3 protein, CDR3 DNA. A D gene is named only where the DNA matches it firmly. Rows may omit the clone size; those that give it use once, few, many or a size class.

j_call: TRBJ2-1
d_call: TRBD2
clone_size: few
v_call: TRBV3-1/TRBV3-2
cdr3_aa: CASSQAGGPRDEQFF
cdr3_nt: TGTGCCAGCAGCCAAGCGGGAGGGCCCAGGGATGAGCAGTTCTTC

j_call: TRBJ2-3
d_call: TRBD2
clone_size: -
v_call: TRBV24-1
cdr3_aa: CATSRGLAERTDTQYF
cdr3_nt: TGTGCCACCAGTAGAGGACTAGCGGAAAGGACAGATACGCAGTATTTT

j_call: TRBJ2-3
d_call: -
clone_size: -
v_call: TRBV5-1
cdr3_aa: CASTGADTQYF
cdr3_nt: TGCGCCAGCACGGGGGCAGATACGCAGTATTTT

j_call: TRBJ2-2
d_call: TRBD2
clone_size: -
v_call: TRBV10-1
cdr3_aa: CASSDSGLPGELFF
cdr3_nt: TGCGCCAGCAGTGATAGCGGGTTACCCGGGGAGCTGTTTTTT

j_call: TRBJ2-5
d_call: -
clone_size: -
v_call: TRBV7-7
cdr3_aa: CASSLQGGTQYF
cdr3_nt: TGTGCTAGCAGCCTTCAGGGCGGGACCCAGTACTTC

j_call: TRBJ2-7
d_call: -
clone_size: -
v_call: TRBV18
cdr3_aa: CASSPAMAIEANEQYF
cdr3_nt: TGTGCCAGCTCACCGGCAATGGCCATTGAGGCCAACGAGCAGTACTTC

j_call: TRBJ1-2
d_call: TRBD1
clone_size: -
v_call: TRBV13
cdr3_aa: CASSPRQGWSGYTF
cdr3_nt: TGTGCCAGCAGCCCAAGACAGGGGTGGAGTGGCTACACCTTC

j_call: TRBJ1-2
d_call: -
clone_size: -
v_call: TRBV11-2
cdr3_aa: CASSLVSSYGYTF
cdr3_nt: TGTGCCAGCAGCTTAGTGTCCAGCTATGGCTACACCTTC

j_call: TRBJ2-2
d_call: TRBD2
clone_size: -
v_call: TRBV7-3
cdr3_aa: CASSAVPAGVGTGELFF
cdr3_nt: TGTGCCAGCAGCGCCGTCCCGGCGGGAGTCGGCACCGGGGAGCTGTTTTTT

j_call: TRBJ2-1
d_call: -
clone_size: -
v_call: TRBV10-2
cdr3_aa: CASTGQRNIQFF
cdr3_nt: TGCGCCAGCACAGGGCAAAGAAACATCCAGTTCTTC

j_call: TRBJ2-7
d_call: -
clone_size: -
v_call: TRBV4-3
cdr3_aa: CASSQQVGIAYEQYF
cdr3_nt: TGCGCCAGCAGCCAACAAGTGGGGATTGCCTACGAGCAGTACTTC

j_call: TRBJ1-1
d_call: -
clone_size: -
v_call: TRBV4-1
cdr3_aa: CASSIPPGGENTEAFF
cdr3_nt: TGCGCCAGCAGCATACCCCCCGGCGGGGAGAACACTGAAGCTTTCTTT

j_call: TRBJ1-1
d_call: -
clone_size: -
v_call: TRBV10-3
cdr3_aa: CAIKGRGTNTEAFF
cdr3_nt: TGTGCCATCAAAGGGCGGGGGACGAACACTGAAGCTTTCTTT

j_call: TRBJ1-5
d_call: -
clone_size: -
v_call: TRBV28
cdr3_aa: CASSFWENNQPQHF
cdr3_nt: TGTGCCAGCAGTTTTTGGGAGAATAATCAGCCCCAGCATTTT

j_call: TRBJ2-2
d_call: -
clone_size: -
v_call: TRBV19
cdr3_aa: CASSTPGHNTGELFF
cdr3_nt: TGTGCCAGTAGTACCCCCGGACATAACACCGGGGAGCTGTTTTTT

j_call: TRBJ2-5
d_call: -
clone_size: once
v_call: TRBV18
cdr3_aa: CASSPRSQETQYF
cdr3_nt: TGTGCCAGCTCACCACGCAGTCAAGAGACCCAGTACTTC

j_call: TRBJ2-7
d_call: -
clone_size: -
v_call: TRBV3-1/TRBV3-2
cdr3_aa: CASSQGAIDYEQYF
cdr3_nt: TGTGCCAGCAGCCAGGGGGCGATTGACTACGAGCAGTACTTC

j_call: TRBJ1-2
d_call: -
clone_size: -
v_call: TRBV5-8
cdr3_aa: CASSSPGGRFYGYTF
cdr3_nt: TGTGCCAGCAGCTCTCCGGGGGGCCGCTTCTATGGCTACACCTTC

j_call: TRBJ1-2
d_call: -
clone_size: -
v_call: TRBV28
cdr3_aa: CASTINGGIYGYTF
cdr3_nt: TGTGCCAGTACCATAAACGGAGGGATCTATGGCTACACCTTC

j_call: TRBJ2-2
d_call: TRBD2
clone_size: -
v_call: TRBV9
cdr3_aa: CASSPRGLAKRRTGELFF
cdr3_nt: TGTGCCAGCAGCCCGAGAGGACTAGCGAAAAGACGAACCGGGGAGCTGTTTTTT

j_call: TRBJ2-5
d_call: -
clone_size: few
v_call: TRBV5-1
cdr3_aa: CASSLSEGERETQYF
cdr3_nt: TGCGCCAGCAGCTTGTCGGAGGGGGAAAGGGAGACCCAGTACTTC

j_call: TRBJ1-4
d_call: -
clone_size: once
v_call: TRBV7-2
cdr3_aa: CASSLLRGSTNEKLFF
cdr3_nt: TGTGCCAGCAGCTTACTCAGGGGATCAACTAATGAAAAACTGTTTTTT

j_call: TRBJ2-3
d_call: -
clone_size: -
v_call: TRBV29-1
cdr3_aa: CSVEGRWDTDTQYF
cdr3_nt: TGCAGCGTTGAGGGGCGATGGGACACAGATACGCAGTATTTT

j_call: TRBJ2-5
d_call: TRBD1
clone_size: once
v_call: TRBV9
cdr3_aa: CASSATGVKMETQYF
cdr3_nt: TGTGCCAGCAGCGCTACAGGGGTGAAAATGGAGACCCAGTACTTC

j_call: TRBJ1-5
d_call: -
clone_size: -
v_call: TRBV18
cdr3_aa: CASSPETGQPQHF
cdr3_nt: TGTGCCAGCTCACCAGAGACCGGTCAGCCCCAGCATTTT